This TCR beta chain was sequenced during a study of blood T cell repertoires in COVID-19. The CDR3 runs 13 residues. CDR1 and CDR2 from the germline V gene are WNHNN and SYGVQD (reference sequence). V gave up 8 bases and J gave up 4 bases, with 14 bases separating them. TCRdb keeps only in-frame clones here, not all; method: immunoSEQ multiplex PCR. The table includes fewer than 300,000 clones, more than 70% detected once. The sequencing sample was made of peripheral blood. The chain couples TRBV10-1 to TRBJ1-2; the D gene is possibly TRBD1 (6 bases). The clonotype was recovered from a man older than 75 with acute or convalescent COVID-19. The CDR3 loop is CASAPTGSYGYTF. Written as DNA, the CDR3 is TGCGCCAGCGCCCCAACAGGGTCCTATGGCTACACCTTC.